This record covers a single TCR beta chain. The antigen it recognizes is unknown. No per-base quality is available; no much larger clone lies one base away. From the cysteine through the phenylalanine, the CDR3 covers 14 amino acids. The read is trimmed to its CDR3 DNA, 42 bases read in frame from base 1. Unmatched junction bases come to 2, with V trimmed by 6 bases and J by 1 base. CDR1 and CDR2 are drawn from the germline V gene (reference sequence): WNHNN, SYGVQD. These data originate in a study of blood T cell repertoires in COVID-19 (dated by TCRdb to the early 2020s). Study-wide context: Samples covering the acute and convalescent phases of COVID-19 were provided by collaborators in the United States, Italy and Spain. The material from the prospective study consisted of cDNA or gDNA derived from T cells, B-cell-depleted T cells, or PBMCs. The dataset comprised deeply sampled blood TCRbeta repertoires from subjects exposed to, actively infected with, or recovered from COVID-19. The repertoires were released in a freely available public database intended as a resource for research on the immune response to SARS-CoV-2. The samples were drawn from two sources: the first 160 participants of the ongoing ImmuneRACE study, and 1,200 or so subjects contributed by 6 global collaborators. Sample metadata almost always included a de-identified subject ID, COVID-19 status, age in years and sex. Where available, HLA class I and class II types were taken from metadata supplied by the sample provider and were not determined by assay-based typing. General conclusions and limits of the study: The amount of clinical and demographic metadata varied by source and participant and was provided uncurated.

TCRbeta CDR3 regions were amplified from genomic DNA using the immunoSEQ Assay, a bias-controlled multiplex PCR. The authors processed their data as follows. The number of nucleated cells in each sample was estimated from the amplification of reference gene primers within the assay. To quantify the absolute abundance of each unique TCRbeta CDR3 rearrangement, sequence reads were collapsed and filtered. For each sample, productive Simpson clonality was calculated by taking the square root of Simpson's diversity index across productive rearrangements. Drawn from immuneACCESS, this table holds only the in-frame rearrangements with V and J called that TCRdb kept. Clones are partly lost; checked studies trace under half to an unresolved V gene and leave the rest unexplained. V and J calls and clone size come straight from that table; D and trimming were deduced from the DNA. For this sample there are more than 85,000 clones; over 65% appear just once. Together, the top ten hold about 3.8% of the sample.

Each collaborating institution followed its own protocols to collect whole blood in K2EDTA tubes. For TCRbeta analysis, collaborator samples were shipped as frozen whole blood, as isolated PBMCs, or as DNA extracted from either sample type. The sequence was collected from a woman older than 75 with acute or convalescent COVID-19. The chain employs TRBV10-1 and TRBJ2-2; the junction holds 7 bases that match TRBD2. Material: peripheral blood. CDR3 region: CASRASGNTGELFF. The DNA sequence is TGCGCCAGCAGGGCTAGCGGGAACACCGGGGAGCTGTTTTTT.